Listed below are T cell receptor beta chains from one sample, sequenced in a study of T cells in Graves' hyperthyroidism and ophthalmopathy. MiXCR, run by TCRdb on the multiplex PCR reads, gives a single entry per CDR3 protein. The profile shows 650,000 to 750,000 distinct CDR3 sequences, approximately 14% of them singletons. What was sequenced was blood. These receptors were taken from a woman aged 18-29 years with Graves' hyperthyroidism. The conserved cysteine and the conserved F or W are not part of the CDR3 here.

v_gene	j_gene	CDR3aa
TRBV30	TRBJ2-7	AWNSQGLVYEQY
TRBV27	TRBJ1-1	ASSLDNTEAF
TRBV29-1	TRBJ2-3	SVSPAGVGDTQY
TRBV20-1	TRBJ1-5	SAVDRYSNQPQH
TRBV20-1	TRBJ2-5	SASGLAGVQETQY
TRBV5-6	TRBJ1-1	ASSLVGVLNTEAF
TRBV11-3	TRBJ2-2	ASSLSGWYSTGELF
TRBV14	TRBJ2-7	ASSQTVPAYEQY
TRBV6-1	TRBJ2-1	ASRTGTSGSLNEQF
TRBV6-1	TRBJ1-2	ASSEAGQGGYT
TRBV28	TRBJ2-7	ASNPIPDSSFGDEQY
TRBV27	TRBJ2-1	ASSSPVSRDREQVNEQF
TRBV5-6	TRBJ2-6	ASSLTGQLPSGANVLT
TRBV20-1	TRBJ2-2	SAEDVASGELF
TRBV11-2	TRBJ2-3	ASSPTGGSSIGFWTDTQY
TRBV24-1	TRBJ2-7	ATSDPGQGIDEQY
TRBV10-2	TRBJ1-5	ASSEVAFYSNQPQH
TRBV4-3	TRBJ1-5	ASSQDKGRPQH
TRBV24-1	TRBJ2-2	ATSAGQGSTGELF
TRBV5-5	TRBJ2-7	ASSPTRDLGSEQY
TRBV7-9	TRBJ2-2	ASSFGKGGSEKYRDGTNTGELF
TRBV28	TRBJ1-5	ASSPAGTNQPQH
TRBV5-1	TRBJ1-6	ASSLEMGSSYNSPLH
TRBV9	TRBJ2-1	ASSVASGRYNEQL
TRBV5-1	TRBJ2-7	ASRPVPGQDYEQY
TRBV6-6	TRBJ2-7	ASSYSMASGRSSYEQY
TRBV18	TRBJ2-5	ASSSGTALQETQY
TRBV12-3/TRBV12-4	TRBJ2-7	ASSLFEEGPIHEQY
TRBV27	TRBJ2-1	ASSSWTWGNEQF